Below are 27 T cell receptor beta chains sequenced from a single sample in a study of blood T cell repertoires in COVID-19. Using immunoSEQ multiplex PCR, the repertoire was profiled, and TCRdb retains in-frame clones only, with some absent. This table has 200,000 to 250,000 clones, 65% to 90% appearing once. Sequencing used peripheral blood. These receptors all come from a woman between 70 and 85 years old with acute or convalescent COVID-19.

About this clone itself: Other DNA variants within this sample encode the same CDR3. The CDR3 is CASSSQGTYGYTF. In DNA, the CDR3 is TGTGCCAGCAGCTCACAGGGTACCTATGGCTACACCTTC. The rearrangement joins TRBV7-2 to TRBJ1-2, with D possibly TRBD1 on 6 matching bases. Trimming pared 4 bases from V and 4 bases from J, leaving 10 bases between. The CDR3 consists of 13 residues. Germline CDR1 and CDR2: SGHTA and FQGNSA.

The gene calls are TRBV11-2 and TRBJ1-4; D unresolved. There are 14 residues in the CDR3. Germline CDR1 reads SGHAT; CDR2 reads FQNNGV. The V gene lost 2 bases and the J gene lost 7 bases, with 11 bases spanning the gap. This CDR3 reads CASSLNGFFEKLFF. In nucleotides, the CDR3 is TGTGCCAGCAGCTTAAACGGTTTTTTTGAAAAACTGTTTTTT. The full variable domain, completed using reference TRBV11-2 and TRBJ1-4, is EAGVAQSPRYKIIEKRQSVAFWCNPISGHATLYWYQQILGQGPKLLIQFQNNGVVDDSQLPKDRFSAERLKGVDSTLKIQPAKLEDSAVYLCASSLNGFFEKLFFGSGTQLSVL.

The chain recombines TRBV5-1 with TRBJ1-2; D is undetermined. Germline CDR1 SGHRS, CDR2 YFSETQ. The length of the CDR3 is 13 residues. Deletions cut 6 bases from V and 5 bases from J, with 14 bases between. This CDR3 reads CASKVGETYGYTF. CDR3 nucleotides: TGCGCCAGCAAAGTGGGAGAAACTTATGGCTACACCTTC.

This chain connects TRBV6-4 to TRBJ2-1; TRBD2 matches at 8 bases. After removal of 7 bases from V and 0 bases from J, the junction contained 11 bases not matched to a gene. In germline, CDR1 is MRHNA, CDR2 SNTAGT. This CDR3 comprises 17 residues. The CDR3 region has the DNA TGTGCCAGCACCCGTTCCGGGGGGGCCGGCTCCTACAATGAGCAGTTCTTC. Translation gives CASTRSGGAGSYNEQFF.

The chain uses TRBV7-2 and TRBJ2-3, with D perhaps TRBD2 (5 bases). CDR3 length equals 16 residues. Germline assignment: CDR1 SGHTA and CDR2 FQGNSA. V lost 3 bases and J 5 bases, leaving 18 bases between the germline ends. CDR3 sequence: CASSFSWTQQVDTQYF. In nucleotides, the CDR3 is TGTGCCAGCAGCTTCTCTTGGACTCAGCAGGTAGATACGCAGTATTTT. Together with reference TRBV7-2 and TRBJ2-3, the CDR3 gives the full variable domain: GAGVSQSPSNKVTEKGKDVELRCDPISGHTALYWYRQSLGQGLEFLIYFQGNSAPDKSGLPSDRFSAERTGGSVSTLTIQRTQQEDSAVYLCASSFSWTQQVDTQYFGPGTRLTVL.

This clone was counted once. The gene calls are TRBV11-3 and TRBJ2-1; 9 nucleotides align to TRBD2. V lost 1 base to trimming and J lost 10 bases; unmatched junction nucleotides: 8. This CDR3 spans 15 amino acids. CDR1 and CDR2 from the germline V gene are SGHNT and YENEEA. The CDR3 reads CASSLGRGGLYEQFF. The CDR3 DNA follows: TGTGCCAGCAGCTTAGGGCGGGGGGGCTTATACGAGCAGTTCTTC.

This sequence joins TRBV19 and TRBJ2-2; the match to TRBD1 covers 9 bases. Germline CDR1 and CDR2: LNHDA and SQIVND (reference sequence). After removal of 6 bases from V and 0 bases from J, the junction contained 8 bases not matched to a gene. CDR3 size: 17 residues. CDR3 DNA: TGTGCCAGTAGCCCACGACGGACAGGGGCGAACACCGGGGAGCTGTTTTTT. Residues: CASSPRRTGANTGELFF.

The V and J genes are TRBV7-2 and TRBJ1-2; the match to TRBD1 covers 8 bases. Germline CDR1 and CDR2: SGHTA and FQGNSA. There are 13 residues in the CDR3. With V trimmed by 8 bases and J by 3 bases, 5 bases remained unmatched. CDR3 sequence (DNA): TGTGCCAGCCCGGGACAGGAAGACTATGGCTACACCTTC. It specifies CASPGQEDYGYTF.

The V gene is TRBV18, the J gene TRBJ1-5, with no clear D. Trimming left V 2 bases short and J 1 base short, with 21 bases between. This CDR3 is 19 amino acids long. Germline CDR1 reads KGHSH; CDR2 reads LQKENI. CDR3 protein: CASSPRRYSGSESNQPQHF. DNA of the CDR3: TGTGCCAGCTCACCAAGGCGTTACTCGGGGTCCGAGAGCAATCAGCCCCAGCATTTT.

This rearrangement joins TRBV4-1 to TRBJ1-1; D gene ambiguous. V was pared by 1 base and J by 3 bases, with 12 bases between. Germline loops: CDR1 MGHRA, CDR2 YSYEKL. This CDR3 is built from 15 residues. The CDR3 loop is CASSQGVGRDTEAFF. Written as DNA, the CDR3 is TGCGCCAGCAGCCAAGGCGTGGGGAGGGACACTGAAGCTTTCTTT.

Only one count was recorded for this clone. CDR3 sequence: CATSRSGRRQETQYF. CDR3 nucleotides: TGTGCCACCAGCAGATCAGGCCGGCGCCAAGAGACCCAGTACTTC. This rearrangement joins TRBV15 to TRBJ2-5, with D unresolved. CDR1 LNHNV and CDR2 YYDKDF come from the germline V gene (reference sequence). The ends were cut back, 2 bases at V and 1 base at J, with 11 bases in the middle. This CDR3 has 15 amino acids. The full variable domain, rest sourced from reference TRBV15 and TRBJ2-5, is DAMVIQNPRYQVTQFGKPVTLSCSQTLNHNVMYWYQQKSSQAPKLLFHYYDKDFNNEADTPDNFQSRRPNTSFCFLDIRSPGLGDTAMYLCATSRSGRRQETQYFGPGTRLLVL.

The chain links TRBV2 to TRBJ2-7; D is possibly TRBD1 (6 bases). Germline assignment: CDR1 SNHLY and CDR2 FYNNEI. V dropped 1 base and J dropped 2 bases, with 9 bases sitting between them. CDR3 length equals 14 residues. CDR3 bases: TGTGCCAGCAGTGAAGAGGACAGAACCTACGAGCAGTACTTC. Protein sequence: CASSEEDRTYEQYF.

This clone was seen many times. The gene calls are TRBV7-8 and TRBJ1-2; D is unclear. The V gene's germline CDR1 is SGHVS and CDR2 FQNEAQ. Between the trimmed V and J ends, which lost 1 base and 3 bases, there was a span of 6 bases. The CDR3 has 13 residues. The DNA of the CDR3 is TGTGCCAGCAGCTTAGACACCTACTATGGCTACACCTTC. Its protein is CASSLDTYYGYTF. Full variable domain (missing parts from reference TRBV7-8 and TRBJ1-2): GAGVSQSPRYKVAKRGQDVALRCDPISGHVSLFWYQQALGQGPEFLTYFQNEAQLDKSGLPSDRFFAERPEGSVSTLKIQRTQQEDSAVYLCASSLDTYYGYTFGSGTRLTVV.

The chain carries TRBV7-2 and TRBJ1-1; 7 nucleotides align to TRBD1. CDR3 length: 15 residues. Germline values: CDR1 SGHTA, CDR2 FQGNSA. After removal of 4 bases from V and 4 bases from J, the junction contained 9 bases not matched to a gene. CDR3 loop: CASSSDGTAFTEAFF. The CDR3 coding sequence is TGTGCCAGCAGCTCTGACGGGACAGCCTTCACTGAAGCTTTCTTT.

This sequence joins TRBV11-2 and TRBJ1-2; no clear D. The germline gives CDR1 SGHAT, CDR2 FQNNGV. There are 16 residues in the CDR3. V was shortened by 0 bases and J by 3 bases, with 14 bases between the two germline ends. CDR3 DNA sequence: TGTGCCAGCAGCTTAGAGTCGGCACCCGACTACTATGGCTACACCTTC. Its protein product is CASSLESAPDYYGYTF. The variable domain in full, completed from reference TRBV11-2 and TRBJ1-2, reads EAGVAQSPRYKIIEKRQSVAFWCNPISGHATLYWYQQILGQGPKLLIQFQNNGVVDDSQLPKDRFSAERLKGVDSTLKIQPAKLEDSAVYLCASSLESAPDYYGYTFGSGTRLTVV.

The chain links TRBV6-5 to TRBJ1-5, with 7 bases that match TRBD1. Per the germline V gene, CDR1 is MNHEY and CDR2 is SVGAGI. V lost 9 bases, J lost 9 bases, and 8 bases stayed unmatched. The CDR3 covers 12 residues. The CDR3 loop is CASAGTVGPQHF. CDR3 bases: TGTGCCAGTGCCGGGACAGTTGGGCCCCAGCATTTT.

This clone was detected only once. V gene TRBV27 combines with J gene TRBJ1-2; D perhaps matches TRBD1 (5 bases). V lost 4 bases and J lost 7, with 16 bases in between. Germline CDR1 reads MNHEY; CDR2 reads SMNVEV (reference sequence). The CDR3 runs to 14 residues. This chain's CDR3 is CASSSSRQGSGYTF. The CDR3 DNA reads as TGTGCCAGCAGTTCGAGTAGGCAGGGATCTGGCTACACCTTC.

In the case of this clone: The same CDR3 arises from other DNA sequences in this sample as well. The CDR3: CASSSQGGGTEAFF. In DNA form, the CDR3 reads TGTGCCAGCAGCTCACAGGGAGGGGGCACTGAAGCTTTCTTT. The chain employs TRBV7-2 and TRBJ1-1; tentative D call: TRBD1 (6 bases). Germline CDR1 is SGHTA and CDR2 is FQGNSA. Trimming cost V 4 bases and J 4 bases, with 13 bases left between them. The CDR3 contains 14 residues.

This clone was seen once. The chain carries TRBV30 and TRBJ2-5; D may be TRBD1 (6 bases). The CDR3 totals 14 residues. Per germline, CDR1 GTSNPN and CDR2 SVGIG (reference sequence). V shed 6 bases and J shed 5 bases, with 19 bases lying between them. The CDR3 DNA sequence: TGTGCCTGCGGGGACACCTCCTCTGGGGAGACCCAGTACTTC. This translates into CACGDTSSGETQYF.

Worth noting for this clone: Sequence at one end of the junction differs from germline and may be a read error. V and J are TRBV28 and TRBJ2-7, with D perhaps TRBD2 (7 bases). The CDR3 is 16 residues long. Germline assignment: CDR1 MDHEN and CDR2 SYDVKM. CDR3 in amino acids: CARSLIGGGNLYEQYF. As DNA, the CDR3 is TGTGCCCGCAGTTTAATAGGGGGGGGGAATCTCTACGAGCAGTACTTC.

The CDR3 spells CATSERFNTGELFF. CDR3 nucleotide sequence: TGTGCCACCAGCGAGAGATTTAACACCGGGGAGCTGTTTTTT. This sequence joins TRBV15 and TRBJ2-2; no definite D call. CDR1 and CDR2 from the germline V gene are LNHNV and YYDKDF (reference sequence). The CDR3 covers 14 residues. The V end was cut by 5 bases, the J end by 2 bases, with 9 bases between.

This sequence joins TRBV5-6 and TRBJ1-4, with TRBD1 matching 8 bases. V was pared by 4 bases and J by 13 bases, with 12 bases of the junction left unmatched. This CDR3 has 14 residues. Germline CDR1 SGHDT, CDR2 YYEEEE. The CDR3: CASSHPTGATGLFF. The DNA for the CDR3 is TGTGCCAGCAGCCATCCGACAGGGGCCACGGGACTGTTTTTT.

The chain has TRBV28 and TRBJ1-5, with a possible D match to TRBD1 (5 bases). V dropped 2 bases and J dropped 7 bases, with 9 bases sitting between them. Germline lookup yields CDR1 MDHEN and CDR2 SYDVKM. The CDR3 has 13 amino acids. CDR3 nucleotides: TGTGCCAGCAGTTTAAGACAGATCCAGCCCCAGCATTTT. Translated: CASSLRQIQPQHF.

This clone has a handful of counts. The chain has TRBV9 and TRBJ2-2, with no clear D. The CDR3 runs 14 residues. Germline V gene data show CDR1 as SGDLS and CDR2 as YYNGEE. V dropped 0 bases and J dropped 6 bases, with 9 bases sitting between them. CDR3 nucleotides: TGTGCCAGCAGCGTAGATCTTGTCCCCGGGGAGCTGTTTTTT. The encoded protein is CASSVDLVPGELFF.

This clone turned up a few times. This chain uses TRBV5-5 with TRBJ1-2, with D possibly matching TRBD1 (5 bases). CDR1 and CDR2 from the germline V gene are SGHKS and YYEKEE (reference sequence). The CDR3 spans 14 residues. Deletions cut 0 bases from V and 6 bases from J, with 12 bases between. The CDR3 DNA reads as TGTGCCAGCAGCTTGGGCAGGGAATCGAATGGCTACACCTTC. Protein: CASSLGRESNGYTF. The complete variable domain, with remaining parts taken from reference TRBV5-5 and TRBJ1-2, reads DAGVTQSPTHLIKTRGQQVTLRCSPISGHKSVSWYQQVLGQGPQFIFQYYEKEERGRGNFPDRFSARQFPNYSSELNVNALLLGDSALYLCASSLGRESNGYTFGSGTRLTVV.

The chain uses TRBV4-2 and TRBJ2-1; TRBD2 matches 11 bases. The CDR3 runs to 16 residues. Germline lookup yields CDR1 LGHNA and CDR2 YNFKEQ. V shed 4 bases, J shed 2 bases, and the junction held 4 bases outside the gene matches. The CDR3 loop reads CASSLEGLAAYNEQFF. The DNA of the CDR3 is TGTGCCAGCAGCCTTGAGGGACTAGCGGCCTACAATGAGCAGTTCTTC.

The chain has TRBV6-1 and TRBJ1-3; D is perhaps TRBD1 (5 bases). CDR1 MNHNS and CDR2 SASEGT come from the germline V gene. This CDR3 has 15 residues. Trimming shortened V by 2 bases and J by 3 bases, and 11 bases separated the two germline ends. In DNA, the CDR3 is TGTGCCAGCAGTGAAATCCGGGGGTTTGGAAACACCATATATTTT. Translation gives CASSEIRGFGNTIYF.